Listed here are 30 T cell receptor beta chains from one sample, sequenced in a study of PD-1 blockade in classical Hodgkin lymphoma. Autologous stem cell transplantation was followed by relapse in every patient, and brentuximab vedotin exposure varied. Profiled with immunoSEQ multiplex PCR; TCRdb holds only in-frame clones, not every one. The sample holds around 66,000 clones, about 64% seen once. Sequencing was performed on peripheral blood mononuclear cells (PBMCs), taken before the second cycle of nivolumab. These receptors all come from a human donor with classical Hodgkin lymphoma.

The CDR3 coding sequence is TGTGCCAGCAGCTTAGCGTGGGGGTTAGACTATGGCTACACCTTC. It encodes CASSLAWGLDYGYTF. V gene TRBV7-6 combines with J gene TRBJ1-2; tentative D call: TRBD1 (5 bases). Per the germline V gene, CDR1 is SGHVS and CDR2 is FNYEAQ. The CDR3 is 15 amino acids. Trimming removed 0 bases at V and 3 bases at J, with 11 bases between.

The genes are TRBV27 and TRBJ1-2; the D is unclear. Trimming left V 3 bases short and J 3 bases short, with 14 bases between. There are 15 residues in the CDR3. Germline CDR1 is MNHEY and CDR2 is SMNVEV (reference sequence). This CDR3 reads CASSFHLRADYGYTF. In nucleotides, the CDR3 is TGTGCCAGCAGTTTCCACCTCCGGGCTGACTATGGCTACACCTTC.

Here the CDR3 DNA reads TGTGCCAGCAGCGATACCCCGGGACAGGGTAACTATGGCTACACCTTC. Residues: CASSDTPGQGNYGYTF. The genes are TRBV28 and TRBJ1-2; 9 bases line up with TRBD1. V was pared by 6 bases and J by 1 base, with 9 bases of the junction left unmatched. The CDR3 length is 16 residues. Germline V gene sequence: CDR1 MDHEN, CDR2 SYDVKM.

This clone was counted a few times. The genes are TRBV19 and TRBJ2-2, with D unclear. This CDR3 has 10 residues. V was clipped by 8 bases and J by 8 bases, with 6 bases between them. Germline V gene sequence: CDR1 LNHDA, CDR2 SQIVND (reference sequence). In DNA, the CDR3 is TGTGCCAGTGGAGTGGGGGAGCTGTTTTTT. Amino acid sequence: CASGVGELFF.

This clone was seen only a few times. The chain joins TRBV15 to TRBJ2-7; a weak D match, TRBD2 (7 bases). The CDR3 runs 15 residues. CDR1 and CDR2 (germline): LNHNV, YYDKDF (reference sequence). The V and J ends lost 0 bases and 2 bases respectively, with 11 bases between them. The CDR3 loop is CATSREVGGPYEQYF. As DNA, the CDR3 is TGTGCCACCAGCAGAGAGGTGGGGGGGCCCTACGAGCAGTACTTC.

J is TRBJ1-5 and V is TRBV29-1; TRBD1 matches at 9 bases. The V gene's germline CDR1 is SQVTM and CDR2 ANQGSEA. This CDR3 is 13 amino acids long. The junction had 1 base not matched to a gene; V was cut back by 6 bases and J by 1 base. CDR3: CSVGQGSNQPQHF. The CDR3 DNA reads TGCAGCGTCGGACAGGGGAGCAATCAGCCCCAGCATTTT.

V is TRBV10-3 and J is TRBJ1-5; D uncertain. The CDR3 length is 16 residues. Germline CDR1 and CDR2: ENHRY and SYGVKD. The V end lost 4 bases, the J end lost 0 bases, and 13 bases lay between the germline ends. The CDR3 region has the DNA TGTGCCATCAGTGGGAGTAACGGCTATAGCAATCAGCCCCAGCATTTT. Its protein is CAISGSNGYSNQPQHF.

The J gene is TRBJ2-3, the V gene TRBV10-3, with TRBD2 matching over 10 bases. Trimming cost V 0 bases and J 5 bases; bases outside gene matches: 5. The germline gives CDR1 ENHRY, CDR2 SYGVKD. CDR3 length: 16 residues. The CDR3 here is CAISESVSGREDTQYF. CDR3 bases: TGTGCCATCAGTGAGTCGGTGAGCGGGAGGGAAGATACGCAGTATTTT.

The genes are TRBV6-1 and TRBJ1-2; the D is unclear. Trimming stripped 5 bases from V and 8 bases from J, with 9 bases between. The CDR3 is made up of 11 amino acids. CDR1 is MNHNS and CDR2 is SASEGT in the germline V gene. The CDR3 nucleotides are TGTGCCAGCAGTACCAGTATGGGCTACACCTTC. Its protein product is CASSTSMGYTF.

The chain links TRBV11-3 to TRBJ2-1; D call uncertain. The CDR3 sequence is 17 residues long. Germline V gene lookup returns CDR1 SGHNT and CDR2 YENEEA. With 6 bases removed from V and 5 bases from J, the gap between germline ends came to 23 bases. CDR3 DNA sequence: TGTGCCAGCAGTATTAACCACCTAGATTTTTCAAACAATGAGCAGTTCTTC. Its protein product is CASSINHLDFSNNEQFF.

The genes are TRBV6-6 and TRBJ1-2; D is unclear. V was trimmed by 0 bases and J by 3 bases, leaving 11 bases between them. Germline V CDR1 and CDR2: MNHNY, SVGAGI (reference sequence). This CDR3 is 15 amino acids long. CDR3 residues: CASSYSGQLDYGYTF. The CDR3 coding sequence is TGTGCCAGCAGTTACTCAGGGCAGCTCGACTATGGCTACACCTTC.

The rearrangement joins TRBV20-1 to TRBJ2-3; TRBD1 agrees at 10 bases. The CDR3 is 11 amino acids. The germline V gene encodes CDR1 DFQATT and CDR2 SNEGSKA (reference sequence). V shed 6 bases and J 9 bases; nucleotides not matched to a gene: 3. The chain's CDR3 is CSADRGGTQYF. The CDR3 DNA is TGCAGTGCGGACAGGGGGGGGACGCAGTATTTT.

This chain joins TRBV6-1 and TRBJ2-3; 8 bases fit TRBD2. CDR1 and CDR2 from the germline V gene are MNHNS and SASEGT. This CDR3 has 13 residues. With 4 bases clipped from V and 7 bases from J, the junction kept 4 bases outside the gene matches. The CDR3 DNA follows: TGTGCCAGCAGTGGGGTAGCGGGATATACGCAGTATTTT. It yields the protein CASSGVAGYTQYF.

This chain links TRBV9 with TRBJ2-1; D gene unclear. Trimming cost V 5 bases and J 10 bases, with 16 bases left between them. The CDR3 loop spans 13 amino acids. Germline values: CDR1 SGDLS, CDR2 YYNGEE. In DNA form, the CDR3 reads TGTGCCAGCAGTCCCAAGGCCCAAGGGGAGCAGTTCTTC. Amino acids: CASSPKAQGEQFF. Looking up the rest from reference TRBV9 and TRBJ2-1 gives the full variable domain: DSGVTQTPKHLITATGQRVTLRCSPRSGDLSVYWYQQSLDQGLQFLIQYYNGEERAKGNILERFSAQQFPDLHSELNLSSLELGDSALYFCASSPKAQGEQFFGPGTRLTVL.

The chain recombines TRBV4-1 with TRBJ1-5; D possibly corresponds to TRBD1 (5 bases). Germline CDR1 MGHRA, CDR2 YSYEKL. CDR3 length equals 17 residues. V was clipped by 0 bases and J by 4 bases, with 16 bases between them. The CDR3 nucleotides are TGCGCCAGCAGCCAAGATCCCCTGGGGGGTATTAATCAGCCCCAGCATTTT. Translation gives CASSQDPLGGINQPQHF.

This chain joins TRBV5-1 and TRBJ2-3; 11 bases align to TRBD2. Germline V gene data show CDR1 as SGHRS and CDR2 as YFSETQ. The V and J ends lost 4 bases and 0 bases, in that order; junction bases with no gene match: 4. This CDR3 contains 16 residues. The CDR3 loop reads CASSPRTSGSTDTQYF. Written as DNA, the CDR3 is TGCGCCAGCAGCCCGCGGACTAGCGGGAGCACAGATACGCAGTATTTT.

The chain recombines TRBV6-5 with TRBJ1-2; TRBD1 might be the D (5 bases). Germline V gene lookup returns CDR1 MNHEY and CDR2 SVGAGI. The CDR3 sequence is 14 residues long. V lost 6 bases and J 0 bases, leaving 11 bases between the germline ends. The CDR3 is CASREGLTNYGYTF. Here the CDR3 DNA reads TGTGCCAGCAGGGAGGGGCTGACTAACTATGGCTACACCTTC.

The chain recombines TRBV9 with TRBJ1-5; possibly TRBD1 for D (5 bases). The V gene's germline CDR1 is SGDLS and CDR2 YYNGEE. The V and J ends lost 7 bases and 0 bases respectively, with 8 bases between them. The CDR3 sequence is 13 residues long. CDR3 DNA sequence: TGTGCCAGCGGGGGGTCTAGCAATCAGCCCCAGCATTTT. Its protein is CASGGSSNQPQHF.

This clone was counted a few times. The gene calls are TRBV14 and TRBJ2-1, with D perhaps matching TRBD2 (6 bases). The CDR3 contains 15 residues. V gave up 3 bases and J gave up 1 base, with 10 bases separating them. CDR1 is SGHDN, CDR2 FVKESK, per germline. The CDR3 reads CASSQFSGSYNEQFF. The CDR3 bases are TGTGCCAGCAGCCAGTTCAGCGGGTCCTACAATGAGCAGTTCTTC.

V usage is TRBV2 and J usage is TRBJ2-1, with D tentatively TRBD2 (5 bases). This CDR3 spans 15 amino acids. Germline CDR1 and CDR2: SNHLY and FYNNEI. Trimming stripped 6 bases from V and 0 bases from J, with 12 bases between. The CDR3 bases are TGTGCCAGCAGCGGAAACAGCGGCTCCTACAATGAGCAGTTCTTC. Protein: CASSGNSGSYNEQFF.

In this sample, this clone turned up many times. The rearrangement links TRBV4-2 to TRBJ2-3; D ambiguous. V was cut by 0 bases and J by 0 bases, with 4 bases left in between. Germline lookup yields CDR1 LGHNA and CDR2 YNFKEQ. The length of the CDR3 is 14 residues. The chain's CDR3 is CASSQDISTDTQYF. In DNA form, the CDR3 reads TGTGCCAGCAGCCAAGATATTAGCACAGATACGCAGTATTTT.

The rearrangement uses TRBV4-1 and TRBJ1-2; D remains ambiguous. The CDR3 has 14 amino acids. CDR1 is MGHRA and CDR2 is YSYEKL in the germline V gene. The V and J ends lost 0 bases and 1 base respectively, with 6 bases between them. The CDR3 here is CASSQERGNYGYTF. CDR3 sequence (DNA): TGCGCCAGCAGCCAAGAACGGGGTAACTATGGCTACACCTTC.

The V call is TRBV15, the J call TRBJ2-3; D gene unclear. The CDR3 spans 14 residues. CDR1 LNHNV and CDR2 YYDKDF come from the germline V gene (reference sequence). Trimming took 2 bases from V and 6 from J, leaving 12 bases between them. The CDR3 DNA is TGTGCCACCAGCAGACTAGGCTCTGGGGATACGCAGTATTTT. Translation gives CATSRLGSGDTQYF.

The V and J genes are TRBV5-6 and TRBJ1-2; 7 nucleotides match TRBD1. Germline V lookup: CDR1 SGHDT, CDR2 YYEEEE. V shed 0 bases and J 4 bases; nucleotides not matched to a gene: 3. The CDR3 runs to 14 residues. CDR3 sequence: CASSLGDSLYGYTF. For the CDR3, the DNA is TGTGCCAGCAGCTTGGGGGACAGCCTCTATGGCTACACCTTC.

V gene TRBV11-2 combines with J gene TRBJ2-1; D is undetermined. CDR1 and CDR2 (germline): SGHAT, FQNNGV. CDR3 length: 15 amino acids. V lost 0 bases, J lost 4 bases, and 10 bases lay in between. CDR3 DNA sequence: TGTGCCAGCAGCTTAGAACTGTCTTTATACAATGAGCAGTTCTTC. Its translation: CASSLELSLYNEQFF. Looking up the rest from reference TRBV11-2 and TRBJ2-1 gives the full variable domain: EAGVAQSPRYKIIEKRQSVAFWCNPISGHATLYWYQQILGQGPKLLIQFQNNGVVDDSQLPKDRFSAERLKGVDSTLKIQPAKLEDSAVYLCASSLELSLYNEQFFGPGTRLTVL.

This chain connects TRBV27 to TRBJ1-1; D gene unclear. Germline V CDR1 and CDR2: MNHEY, SMNVEV (reference sequence). The CDR3 consists of 14 residues. Trimming left V 0 bases short and J 5 bases short, with 10 bases between. The CDR3 loop is CASSLSMGLTEAFF. The CDR3 DNA reads TGTGCCAGCAGTTTATCAATGGGGTTAACTGAAGCTTTCTTT.

This clone was counted between two and nine times. This rearrangement joins TRBV5-1 to TRBJ2-5; TRBD1 matches 10 bases. The CDR3 has 15 amino acids. After removal of 0 bases from V and 5 bases from J, the junction contained 4 bases not matched to a gene. The germline CDR1 and CDR2 sequences are SGHRS and YFSETQ. The CDR3 nucleotides read TGCGCCAGCAGCTTGGAAGGACAGGGGGTTGAGACCCAGTACTTC. Protein: CASSLEGQGVETQYF.

V and J are TRBV2 and TRBJ2-5; D remains unclear. Trimming shortened V by 5 bases and J by 5 bases, and 12 bases separated the two germline ends. The germline V gene encodes CDR1 SNHLY and CDR2 FYNNEI. CDR3 size: 13 residues. CDR3 DNA sequence: TGTGCCAGCAGTCCCCAAGGGTCGGAGACCCAGTACTTC. Protein sequence: CASSPQGSETQYF. Full variable domain (remainder filled in from reference TRBV2 and TRBJ2-5): EPEVTQTPSHQVTQMGQEVILRCVPISNHLYFYWYRQILGQKVEFLVSFYNNEISEKSEIFDDQFSVERPDGSNFTLKIRSTKLEDSAMYFCASSPQGSETQYFGPGTRLLVL.

J is TRBJ1-2 and V is TRBV5-1; 9 bases match TRBD1. From germline, CDR1 is SGHRS and CDR2 YFSETQ. Trimming removed 3 bases from V and 5 bases from J; junction bases left unmatched: 14. The CDR3 runs 17 residues. CDR3 DNA: TGCGCCAGCAGCTCCCGGGTCAGACAGGGGGGATCATATGGCTACACCTTC. Amino acids: CASSSRVRQGGSYGYTF.

The rearrangement links TRBV6-6 to TRBJ2-7, with TRBD1 matching 7 bases. V lost 2 bases, J lost 3 bases, and 7 bases stayed unmatched. There are 15 residues in the CDR3. Germline V CDR1 and CDR2: MNHNY, SVGAGI (reference sequence). As DNA, the CDR3 is TGTGCCAGCAGTTACCAACCTGGGACAGTCTACGAGCAGTACTTC. Translation: CASSYQPGTVYEQYF.